One and the same sample provided the 3 T cell receptor beta chains below, sequenced in a study of T-cell memory formation after mild COVID-19. Using its own MiXCR run on the 5' RACE reads, TCRdb lists one record per CDR3 protein. The sample has about 270,000 distinct CDR3 sequences, 15% to 20% seen once. The sequenced sample was PBMCs or a T cell subset sorted from them (not recorded which). The receptors shown here come from a man aged 18 to 30 who had mild COVID-19 (a few samples of this study predate the infection). Cell type and time point are not known.

The chain is built from TRBV2 and TRBJ1-1, with 8 bases that match TRBD1. The trim removed 2 bases at V and 3 bases at J, leaving 2 bases unmatched. The germline CDR1 and CDR2 sequences are SNHLY and FYNNEI. The CDR3 extends over 14 amino acids. CDR3: CASSEQGADTEAFF. CDR3 coding DNA: TGTGCCAGCAGTGAACAGGGGGCAGACACTGAAGCTTTCTTT.

This clonotype came up many times. The rearrangement joins TRBV12-3 or TRBV12-4 to TRBJ2-4; D is tentatively TRBD1 or TRBD2 (7 bases each). V was shortened by 5 bases and J by 6 bases, with 14 bases between the two germline ends. There are 14 residues in the CDR3. The CDR3 is CASSRQGGSNIQYF. DNA for the CDR3: TGTGCCAGCAGTCGACAGGGAGGGTCAAACATTCAGTACTTC.

This clonotype turned up a few times. The V and J genes are TRBV5-1 and TRBJ2-6; 7 nucleotides line up with TRBD1. The junction had 17 bases not matched to a gene; V was cut back by 10 bases and J by 4 bases. This CDR3 is built from 17 residues. Germline CDR1 SGHRS, CDR2 YFSETQ. The CDR3 bases are TGCGCCTCCCAGCCGCCATACAGGGGATCAGGGGCCAACGTCCTGACTTTC. As protein: CASQPPYRGSGANVLTF.